This T cell receptor beta chain was recorded in a study of blood T cell repertoires in COVID-19. About the research overall: The cDNA or gDNA used as material had been derived from T cells, B-cell-depleted T cells, or PBMCs.

Seattle patients were enrolled during active infection and followed longitudinally. Per the original data handling: The assay estimated nucleated cells by amplifying reference gene primers. TCRdb's copy holds only in-frame clones and misses some; the assay was immunoSEQ multiplex PCR. The DNA was the basis for D and trimming; V, J and clone size are from that table. Altogether fewer than 150,000 clones are present, more than 70% being singletons, with the ten largest covering roughly 5%. Sequenced material: peripheral blood. The TCR was taken from a woman aged 55-75 years with COVID-19, enrolled during active disease.

The CDR3 nucleotides read TGTGCCAGCAGCCAAGCGGTGGCCGACTCCGCTTTCTTT. Its protein product is CASSQAVADSAFF. This chain joins TRBV14 and TRBJ1-1; D is unclear. Trimming took off 1 base at V and 11 bases at J, with 14 bases between the two ends. In germline, CDR1 is SGHDN, CDR2 FVKESK. The CDR3 sequence is 13 residues long.